This T cell receptor (beta chain) was observed in a study of radiotherapy plus CTLA-4 blockade in lung cancer. The assay was immunoSEQ multiplex PCR, and TCRdb's table has in-frame clones only and misses some. The sample shows about 49,000 clones, 85% of them seen only once. This specimen consisted of peripheral blood, obtained from a patient treated with radiotherapy plus ipilimumab. The origin of this receptor is a human donor with non-small cell lung cancer whose response to radiotherapy plus ipilimumab could not be evaluated.

The CDR3 protein is CSVDEGVRAFF. The DNA for the CDR3 is TGCAGCGTTGATGAGGGTGTGCGAGCTTTCTTT. V usage is TRBV29-1 and J usage is TRBJ1-1; D uncertain. Germline CDR1 is SQVTM and CDR2 is ANQGSEA. Trimming left V 3 bases short and J 10 bases short, with 12 bases between. The CDR3 covers 11 residues.